This T cell receptor beta chain derives from a study of blood T cell repertoires in COVID-19. Study-wide context: The analysed material was cDNA or gDNA that came from T cells, B-cell-depleted T cells, or PBMCs.

Original handling: Amplification of reference gene primers was used by the study to estimate nucleated cell counts. Here immunoSEQ multiplex PCR was the method, and the copy in TCRdb shows in-frame clones only, minus some. Clone size and the V and J calls come from that table; the DNA yielded D and trimming. The data hold 300,000 to 400,000 clones, with approximately 90% observed a single time. Across about two dozen US areas, participants ranged in age from about 18 to 100 years. CDR3 size: 14 residues. CDR1 is KGHSH and CDR2 is LQKENI in the germline V gene. V shed 3 bases and J 10 bases; nucleotides not matched to a gene: 4.

V usage is TRBV18 and J usage is TRBJ1-6, with 9 bases fitting TRBD1. The sample was PBMCs or T cells enriched from blood (not recorded which). The sequence derives from a woman in her late teens or twenties who had recovered from COVID-19. CDR3 amino acids: CASSPGGQGSPLHF. In DNA, the CDR3 is TGTGCCAGCTCACCGGGGGGACAGGGATCACCCCTCCACTTT.